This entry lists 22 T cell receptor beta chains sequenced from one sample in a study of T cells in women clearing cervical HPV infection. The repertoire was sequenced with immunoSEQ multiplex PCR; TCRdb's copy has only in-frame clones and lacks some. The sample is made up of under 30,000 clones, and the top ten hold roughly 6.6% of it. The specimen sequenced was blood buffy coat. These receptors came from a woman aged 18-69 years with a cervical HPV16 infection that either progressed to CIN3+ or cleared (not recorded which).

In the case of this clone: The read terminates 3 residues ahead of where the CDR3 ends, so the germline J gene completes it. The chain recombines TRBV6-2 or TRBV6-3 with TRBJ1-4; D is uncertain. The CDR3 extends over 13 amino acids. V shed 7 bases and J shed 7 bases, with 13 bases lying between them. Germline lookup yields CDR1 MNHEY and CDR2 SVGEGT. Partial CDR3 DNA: TGTGCCAGCAAAAACAGCTTCCCTGAAAAA. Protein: CASKNSFPEK. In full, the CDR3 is CASKNSFPEKLFF.

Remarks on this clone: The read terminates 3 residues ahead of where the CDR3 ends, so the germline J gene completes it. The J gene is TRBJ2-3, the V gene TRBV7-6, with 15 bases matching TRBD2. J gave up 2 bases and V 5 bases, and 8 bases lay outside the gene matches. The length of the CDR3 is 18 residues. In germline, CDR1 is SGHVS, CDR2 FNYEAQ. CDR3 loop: CASSLGTSGRPNTDTQYF. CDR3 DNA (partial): TGTGCCAGCAGCCTAGGGACTAGCGGGAGGCCAAACACAGATACG.

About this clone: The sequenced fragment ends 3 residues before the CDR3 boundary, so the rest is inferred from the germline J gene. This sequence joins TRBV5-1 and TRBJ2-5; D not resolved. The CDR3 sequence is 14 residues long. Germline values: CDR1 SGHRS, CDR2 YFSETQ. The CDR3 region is CASSYRRDTDTQYF. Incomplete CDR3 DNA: TGCGCCAGCAGCTATCGGCGAGACACAGATACC.

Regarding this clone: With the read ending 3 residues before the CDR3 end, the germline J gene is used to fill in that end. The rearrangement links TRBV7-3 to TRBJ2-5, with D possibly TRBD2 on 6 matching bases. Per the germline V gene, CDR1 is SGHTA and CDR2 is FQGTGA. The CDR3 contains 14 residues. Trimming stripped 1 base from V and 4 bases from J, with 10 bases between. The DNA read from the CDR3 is TGTGCCAGCAGCTTAAGGGGGGAATCAGAGACC. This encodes CASSLRGESET. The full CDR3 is CASSLRGESETQYF.

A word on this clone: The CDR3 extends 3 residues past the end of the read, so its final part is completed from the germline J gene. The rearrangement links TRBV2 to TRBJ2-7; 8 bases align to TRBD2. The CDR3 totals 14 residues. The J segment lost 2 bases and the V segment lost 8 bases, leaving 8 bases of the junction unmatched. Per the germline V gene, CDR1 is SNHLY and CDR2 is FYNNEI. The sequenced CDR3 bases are TGTGCCAGCTTGGGTGGTAGCGGGGCCTACGAG. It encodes CASLGGSGAYE. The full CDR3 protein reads CASLGGSGAYEQYF.

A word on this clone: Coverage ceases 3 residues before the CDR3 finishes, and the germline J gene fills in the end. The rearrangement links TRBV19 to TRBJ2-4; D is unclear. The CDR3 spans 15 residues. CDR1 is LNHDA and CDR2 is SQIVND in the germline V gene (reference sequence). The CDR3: CASSIRNEINYGQYF. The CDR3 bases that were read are TGTGCCAGTAGTATTCGAAATGAGATTAACTATGGT.

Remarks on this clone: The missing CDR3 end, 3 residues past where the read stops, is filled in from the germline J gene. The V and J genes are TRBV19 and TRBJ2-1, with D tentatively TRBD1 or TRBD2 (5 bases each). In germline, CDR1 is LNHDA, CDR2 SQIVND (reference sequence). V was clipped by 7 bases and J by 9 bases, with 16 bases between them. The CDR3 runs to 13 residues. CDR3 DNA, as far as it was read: TGTGCCAGTAAATTTTTTCCGAGGGGTGAG. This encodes CASKFFPRGE. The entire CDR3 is CASKFFPRGEQFF.

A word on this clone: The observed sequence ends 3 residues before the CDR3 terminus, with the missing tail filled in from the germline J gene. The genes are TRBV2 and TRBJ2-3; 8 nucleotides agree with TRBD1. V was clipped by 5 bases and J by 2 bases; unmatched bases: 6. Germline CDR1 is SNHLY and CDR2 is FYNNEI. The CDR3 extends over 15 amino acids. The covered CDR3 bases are TGTGCCAGCAGTAGGACAGGGTGGGTCACAGATACG. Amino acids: CASSRTGWVTDT. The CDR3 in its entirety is CASSRTGWVTDTQYF.

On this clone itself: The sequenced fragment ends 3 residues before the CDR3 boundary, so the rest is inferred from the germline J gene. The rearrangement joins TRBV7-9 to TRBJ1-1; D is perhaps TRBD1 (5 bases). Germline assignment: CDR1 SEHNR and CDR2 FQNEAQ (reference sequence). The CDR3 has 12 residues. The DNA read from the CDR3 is TGTGCCAGCAGCCTACTCCAGGGTTTG. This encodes CASSLLQGL. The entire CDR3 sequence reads CASSLLQGLAFF.

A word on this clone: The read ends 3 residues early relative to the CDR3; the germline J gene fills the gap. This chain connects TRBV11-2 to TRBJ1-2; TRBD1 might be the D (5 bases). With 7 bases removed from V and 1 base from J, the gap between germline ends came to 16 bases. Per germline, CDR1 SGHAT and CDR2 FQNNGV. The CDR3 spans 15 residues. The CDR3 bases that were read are TGTGCCAGCACCACTCAGGGTTTCCGTAACTATGGC. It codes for CASTTQGFRNYG. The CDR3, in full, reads CASTTQGFRNYGYTF.

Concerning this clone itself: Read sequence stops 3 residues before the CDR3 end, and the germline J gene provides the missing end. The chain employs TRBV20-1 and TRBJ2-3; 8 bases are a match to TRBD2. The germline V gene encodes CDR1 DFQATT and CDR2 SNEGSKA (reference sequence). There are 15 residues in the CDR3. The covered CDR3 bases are TGCAGTGCTAGACGAGCGGGAGAAGACCAAGAGACG. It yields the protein CSARRAGEDQET. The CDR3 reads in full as CSARRAGEDQETQYF.

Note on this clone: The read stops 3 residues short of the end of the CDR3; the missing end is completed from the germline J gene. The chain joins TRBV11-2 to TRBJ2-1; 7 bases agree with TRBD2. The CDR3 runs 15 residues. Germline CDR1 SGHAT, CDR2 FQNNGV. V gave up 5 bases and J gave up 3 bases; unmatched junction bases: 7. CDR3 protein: CASSPLGGNYNEQFF. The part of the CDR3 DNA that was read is TGTGCCAGCAGCCCACTCGGGGGGAACTACAATGAG.

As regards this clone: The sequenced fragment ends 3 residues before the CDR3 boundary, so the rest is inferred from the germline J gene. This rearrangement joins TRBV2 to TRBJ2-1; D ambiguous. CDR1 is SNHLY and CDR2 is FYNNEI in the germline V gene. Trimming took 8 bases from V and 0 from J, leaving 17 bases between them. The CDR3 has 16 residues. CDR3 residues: CASSIRPASSYNEQFF. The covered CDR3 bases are TGTGCCAGCTCAATCCGACCCGCTAGCTCCTACAATGAG.

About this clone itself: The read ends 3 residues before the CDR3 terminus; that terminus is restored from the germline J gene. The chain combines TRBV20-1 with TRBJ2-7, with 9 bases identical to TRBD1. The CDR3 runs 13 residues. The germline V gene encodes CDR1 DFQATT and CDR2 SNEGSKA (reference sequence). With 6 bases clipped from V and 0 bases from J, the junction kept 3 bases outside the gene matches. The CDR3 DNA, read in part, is TGCAGTGCCTGGACAGGGGACTCCTACGAG. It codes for CSAWTGDSYE. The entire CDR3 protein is CSAWTGDSYEQYF.

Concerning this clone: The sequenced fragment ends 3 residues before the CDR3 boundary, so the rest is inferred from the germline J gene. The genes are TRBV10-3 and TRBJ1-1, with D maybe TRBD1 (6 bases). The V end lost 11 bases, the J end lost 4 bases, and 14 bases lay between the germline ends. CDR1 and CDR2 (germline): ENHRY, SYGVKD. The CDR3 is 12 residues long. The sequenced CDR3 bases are TGTGCCGCTAGAGAGGGGGTCACTGAA. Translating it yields CAAREGVTE. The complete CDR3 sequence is CAAREGVTEAFF.

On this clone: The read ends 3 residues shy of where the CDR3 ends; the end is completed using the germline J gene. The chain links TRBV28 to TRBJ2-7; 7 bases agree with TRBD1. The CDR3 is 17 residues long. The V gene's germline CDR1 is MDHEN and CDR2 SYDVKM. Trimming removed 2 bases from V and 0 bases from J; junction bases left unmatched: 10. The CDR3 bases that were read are TGTGCCAGCAGTTTAGTCCTGGGGGACAGAGACTCCTACGAG. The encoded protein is CASSLVLGDRDSYE. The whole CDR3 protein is CASSLVLGDRDSYEQYF.

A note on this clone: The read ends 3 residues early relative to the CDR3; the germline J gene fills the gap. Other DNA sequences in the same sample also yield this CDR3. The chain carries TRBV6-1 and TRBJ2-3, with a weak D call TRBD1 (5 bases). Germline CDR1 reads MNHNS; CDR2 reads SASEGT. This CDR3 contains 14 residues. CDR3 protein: CASSDRDSNQPQYF. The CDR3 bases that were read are TGTGCCAGCAGTGACAGGGATAGCAATCAGCCG.

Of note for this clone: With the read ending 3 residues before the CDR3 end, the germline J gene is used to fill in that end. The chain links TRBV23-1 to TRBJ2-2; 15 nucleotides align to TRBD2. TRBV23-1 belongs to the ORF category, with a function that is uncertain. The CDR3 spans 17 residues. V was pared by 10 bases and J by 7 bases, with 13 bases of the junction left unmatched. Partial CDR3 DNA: TGCGCCACTTCACAAGGGGGACTAGCGGGAGGTCACGGGGAG. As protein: CATSQGGLAGGHGE. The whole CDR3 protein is CATSQGGLAGGHGELFF.

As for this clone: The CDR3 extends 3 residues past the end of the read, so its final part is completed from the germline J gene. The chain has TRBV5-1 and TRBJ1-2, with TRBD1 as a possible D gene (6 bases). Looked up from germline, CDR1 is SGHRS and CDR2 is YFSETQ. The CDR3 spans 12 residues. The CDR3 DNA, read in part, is TGCGCCAGCAGCGCACAGGGTAAAGGC. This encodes CASSAQGKG. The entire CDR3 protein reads CASSAQGKGYTF.

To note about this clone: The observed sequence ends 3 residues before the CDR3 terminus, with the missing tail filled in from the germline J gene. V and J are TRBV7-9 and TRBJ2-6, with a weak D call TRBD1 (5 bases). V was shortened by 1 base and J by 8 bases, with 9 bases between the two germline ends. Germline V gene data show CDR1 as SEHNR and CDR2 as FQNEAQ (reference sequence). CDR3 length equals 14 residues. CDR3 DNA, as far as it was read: TGTGCCAGCAGCTTAGATACAGGCCCCAACGTC. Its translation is CASSLDTGPNV. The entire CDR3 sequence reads CASSLDTGPNVLTF. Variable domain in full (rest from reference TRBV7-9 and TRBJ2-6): DTGVSQNPRHKITKRGQNVTFRCDPISEHNRLYWYRQTLGQGPEFLTYFQNEAQLEKSRLLSDRFSAERPKGSFSTLEIQRTEQGDSAMYLCASSLDTGPNVLTFGAGSRLTVL.

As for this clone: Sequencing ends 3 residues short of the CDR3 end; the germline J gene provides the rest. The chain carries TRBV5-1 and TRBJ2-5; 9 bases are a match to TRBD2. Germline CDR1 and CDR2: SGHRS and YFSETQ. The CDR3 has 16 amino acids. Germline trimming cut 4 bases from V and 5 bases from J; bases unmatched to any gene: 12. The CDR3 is CASSPVAGAVVETQYF. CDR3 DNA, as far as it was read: TGCGCCAGCAGCCCGGTAGCGGGAGCAGTGGTGGAGACC.

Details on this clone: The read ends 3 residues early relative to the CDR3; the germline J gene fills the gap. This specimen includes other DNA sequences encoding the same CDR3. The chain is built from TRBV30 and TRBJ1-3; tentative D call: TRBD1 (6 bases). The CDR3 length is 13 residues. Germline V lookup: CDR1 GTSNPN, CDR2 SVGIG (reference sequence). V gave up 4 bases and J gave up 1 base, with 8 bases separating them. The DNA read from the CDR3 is TGTGCCTGGACCACAGGGTCTGGAAACACC. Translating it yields CAWTTGSGNT. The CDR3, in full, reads CAWTTGSGNTIYF.